A single sample is the source of the 31 T cell receptor beta chains below, sequenced in a study of T cells of healthy individuals. One entry per CDR3 protein results from TCRdb running MiXCR on the 5' RACE reads. The repertoire holds approximately 89,000 distinct CDR3 sequences, with roughly 5% as singletons. The receptor source for this set is a female donor in good health.

This clonotype was seen at least ten times. The chain carries TRBV5-6 and TRBJ2-7; TRBD1 aligns across 9 bases. Germline V CDR1 and CDR2: SGHDT, YYEEEE. Trimming at V came to 3 bases and at J to 7 bases, leaving 8 bases not matched to a gene. CDR3 length: 14 residues. The CDR3 nucleotides are TGTGCCAGCAGCTCAGGACAGGGGTCTAGGGAGCAGTACTTC. Translating gives CASSSGQGSREQYF.

In its sample, this clonotype was seen many times. The chain recombines TRBV6-6 with TRBJ1-2; 7 bases are a match to TRBD1. Per the germline V gene, CDR1 is MNHNY and CDR2 is SVGAGI (reference sequence). The length of the CDR3 is 15 residues. The J segment lost 6 bases and the V segment lost 6 bases, leaving 13 bases of the junction unmatched. CDR3 in DNA: TGTGCCAGCAGGGGGGGGACCGGGACAGCAGATGGCTACACCTTC. Its translation: CASRGGTGTADGYTF.

This clonotype was counted ten times or more. This CDR3 reads CASSLSGTDTGELFF. The CDR3 DNA reads TGTGCCAGCAGCTTATCTGGCACAGACACCGGGGAGCTGTTTTTT. The chain joins TRBV7-2 to TRBJ2-2; no reliable D call. CDR3 size: 15 residues. Trimming removed 2 bases at V and 3 bases at J, with 10 bases between. CDR1 SGHTA and CDR2 FQGNSA come from the germline V gene.

This clonotype came up a few times. The chain recombines TRBV7-2 with TRBJ1-2; D is unclear. This CDR3 comprises 15 residues. Germline loops: CDR1 SGHTA, CDR2 FQGNSA. Trimming took off 5 bases at V and 0 bases at J, with 13 bases between the two ends. Here the CDR3 DNA reads TGTGCCAGCAGCCCTGGAAAGGGTTCTAACTATGGCTACACCTTC. It yields the protein CASSPGKGSNYGYTF.

This clonotype was seen ten or more times. The V call is TRBV27, the J call TRBJ2-6, with 7 positions matching TRBD2. This CDR3 is 16 amino acids long. Germline CDR1 is MNHEY and CDR2 is SMNVEV (reference sequence). V trimming: 5 bases; J trimming: 1 base; junction bases outside the gene matches: 5. The CDR3 loop reads CASSGQGGSGANVLTF. The CDR3 DNA reads TGTGCCAGCAGTGGGCAGGGAGGGTCTGGGGCCAACGTCCTGACTTTC.

This clonotype was seen ten or more times. The V and J genes are TRBV20-1 and TRBJ2-6, with a tentative D call TRBD1 (7 bases). The CDR3 length is 17 residues. V was clipped by 5 bases and J by 0 bases, with 17 bases between them. Germline V gives CDR1 DFQATT, CDR2 SNEGSKA (reference sequence). CDR3 amino acids: CSAGDSRRGSGANVLTF. The CDR3 nucleotides read TGCAGTGCTGGGGACAGCCGGAGGGGCTCTGGGGCCAACGTCCTGACTTTC.

This clonotype has a count of ten or more. The V call is TRBV7-3, the J call TRBJ1-5; no clear D. Germline V gives CDR1 SGHTA, CDR2 FQGTGA. This CDR3 has 13 residues. Trimming pared 1 base from V and 2 bases from J, leaving 3 bases between. The CDR3 sequence is CASSLMGNQPQHF. CDR3 nucleotide sequence: TGTGCCAGCAGCTTAATGGGCAATCAGCCCCAGCATTTT.

This clonotype has ten or more counts. The chain carries TRBV15 and TRBJ2-1; the D gene is possibly TRBD1 (5 bases). The CDR3 loop spans 14 amino acids. The V end was cut by 6 bases, the J end by 14 bases, with 23 bases between. Germline assignment: CDR1 LNHNV and CDR2 YYDKDF (reference sequence). The CDR3 bases are TGTGCCACCAGGTCTTGGGGCAGCGCCGCCCGAAAGTTCTTC. Translating gives CATRSWGSAARKFF.

This clonotype was seen many times. This chain links TRBV9 with TRBJ1-2, with 9 bases lining up with TRBD1. After removal of 4 bases from V and 6 bases from J, the junction contained 10 bases not matched to a gene. The CDR3 sequence is 15 residues long. Germline V gene lookup returns CDR1 SGDLS and CDR2 YYNGEE. The CDR3 loop reads CASSFGQGPSNGYTF. CDR3 DNA sequence: TGTGCCAGCAGCTTTGGACAGGGGCCCTCGAATGGCTACACCTTC.

This clonotype was recorded at least ten times. The chain joins TRBV7-2 to TRBJ2-7, with a weak D call TRBD1 (5 bases). The ends were cut back, 5 bases at V and 4 bases at J, with 18 bases in the middle. CDR1 and CDR2 (germline): SGHTA, FQGNSA. The CDR3 covers 15 residues. The CDR3 reads CASSPRQGAAYEQYF. The CDR3 coding sequence is TGTGCCAGCAGCCCCCGGCAGGGTGCGGCATACGAGCAGTACTTC.

The rearrangement uses TRBV11-2 and TRBJ2-7, with 11 bases identical to TRBD1. The germline CDR1 and CDR2 sequences are SGHAT and FQNNGV. CDR3 length equals 16 residues. V lost 4 bases to trimming and J lost 7 bases; unmatched junction nucleotides: 12. This CDR3 is CASSSLGTGGREEQYF. CDR3 bases: TGTGCCAGCAGCTCCCTAGGGACAGGGGGTCGGGAGGAGCAGTACTTC.

This clonotype was seen repeatedly, ten times or more. This rearrangement joins TRBV20-1 to TRBJ1-5; no clear D gene. The CDR3 spans 14 residues. Trimming left V 0 bases short and J 2 bases short, with 8 bases between. In germline, CDR1 is DFQATT, CDR2 SNEGSKA (reference sequence). DNA for the CDR3: TGCAGTGCTAGAGAAGGGTACGGCAATCAGCCCCAGCATTTT. It is translated as CSAREGYGNQPQHF.

This clonotype came up a few times. The chain combines TRBV6-2 or TRBV6-3 with TRBJ2-1; D unclear. The V end lost 6 bases, the J end lost 9 bases, and 12 bases lay between the germline ends. CDR3 length: 12 residues. Germline V gene lookup returns CDR1 MNHEY and CDR2 SVGEGT. In DNA form, the CDR3 reads TGTGCCAGCAGGGAAGCTATGAGTGAGCAGTTCTTC. It codes for CASREAMSEQFF.

This clonotype was recorded a few times. This chain uses TRBV6-2 or TRBV6-3 with TRBJ1-5, with a weak D call TRBD1 (5 bases). Germline lookup yields CDR1 MNHEY and CDR2 SVGEGT. V lost 4 bases, J lost 5 bases, and 6 bases lay in between. The CDR3 covers 12 residues. The CDR3 coding sequence is TGTGCCAGCAGTTGGGGGGATCAGCCCCAGCATTTT. It specifies CASSWGDQPQHF.

This clonotype was seen many times. The chain carries TRBV21-1 and TRBJ1-5; the DNA was not used to check the table's D call, TRBD1. TRBV21-1 is shown as a pseudogene. The CDR3 spans 15 residues. CDR3 DNA sequence: TGTGCCAGCAGCTCCCAGGCGGGGGACAATCAGCCCCAGCATTTT. Its protein product is CASSSQAGDNQPQHF.

This clonotype has a count of ten or more. The CDR3 spells CASSRIAGGQSYNEQFF. The CDR3 DNA follows: TGTGCCAGCAGCCGGATAGCGGGAGGTCAATCCTACAATGAGCAGTTCTTC. The V call is TRBV6-2 or TRBV6-3, the J call TRBJ2-1, with 10 bases that match TRBD2. Per germline, CDR1 MNHEY and CDR2 SVGEGT. This CDR3 spans 17 amino acids. V lost 6 bases, J lost 1 base, and 9 bases stayed unmatched.

In this sample, this clonotype turned up many times. V gene TRBV18 combines with J gene TRBJ1-6; TRBD1 matches at 10 bases. CDR3 length: 14 amino acids. V gave up 4 bases and J gave up 6 bases; unmatched junction bases: 0. The germline CDR1 and CDR2 sequences are KGHSH and LQKENI. CDR3 sequence (DNA): TGTGCCAGCTCACGGGACAGGGGTAATTCACCCCTCCACTTT. Its translation: CASSRDRGNSPLHF.

This clonotype has a count of ten or more. The genes are TRBV9 and TRBJ1-1, with a possible D match to TRBD1 (5 bases). The CDR3 consists of 15 residues. Per the germline V gene, CDR1 is SGDLS and CDR2 is YYNGEE. With 0 bases removed from V and 5 bases from J, the gap between germline ends came to 14 bases. The CDR3 protein is CASSVVGAGSTEAFF. The DNA for the CDR3 is TGTGCCAGCAGCGTAGTCGGAGCAGGGTCGACTGAAGCTTTCTTT.

This clonotype was counted at least ten times. This chain links TRBV5-6 with TRBJ1-4; a weak D match, TRBD1 (6 bases). Germline CDR1 reads SGHDT; CDR2 reads YYEEEE. V was cut by 2 bases and J by 2 bases, with 10 bases left in between. The CDR3 runs 15 residues. CDR3 nucleotide sequence: TGTGCCAGCAGCTTTGGGGGCTACACTAATGAAAAACTGTTTTTT. Translation: CASSFGGYTNEKLFF.

A few counts support this clonotype. The rearrangement uses TRBV3-1 and TRBJ2-5; TRBD2 agrees at 8 bases. There are 18 residues in the CDR3. After removal of 4 bases from V and 3 bases from J, the junction contained 16 bases not matched to a gene. Germline V lookup: CDR1 LGHDT, CDR2 YNNKEL (reference sequence). The CDR3 nucleotides are TGTGCCAGCAGCCCTTACACACTAGCGGCAATCGCTAAAGAGACCCAGTACTTC. Its protein is CASSPYTLAAIAKETQYF.

This clonotype was seen repeatedly, ten times or more. The rearrangement uses TRBV29-1 and TRBJ2-1; 11 bases map to TRBD2. The length of the CDR3 is 17 residues. Germline-derived CDR1 and CDR2 are SQVTM and ANQGSEA. Losses at the gene ends were 5 bases for V and 5 bases for J; bases not matched to a gene: 14. Written as DNA, the CDR3 is TGCAGCGTTTTGGGGACTAGCGGAGTTGGGGCCCACAATGAGCAGTTCTTC. Its translation is CSVLGTSGVGAHNEQFF.

This clonotype was counted many times. This CDR3 reads CASSLSSALGAFF. The CDR3 DNA sequence: TGTGCCAGCAGCCTATCGTCCGCACTGGGAGCTTTCTTT. The rearrangement joins TRBV11-2 to TRBJ1-1; D gene unclear. Trimming took off 5 bases at V and 10 bases at J, with 17 bases between the two ends. This CDR3 comprises 13 residues. CDR1 and CDR2 from the germline V gene are SGHAT and FQNNGV.

This clonotype was seen ten or more times. The gene calls are TRBV6-5 and TRBJ2-3; D remains unclear. The V gene lost 2 bases and the J gene lost 3 bases, with 3 bases spanning the gap. CDR3 length: 12 amino acids. Germline CDR1 reads MNHEY; CDR2 reads SVGAGI. CDR3 in amino acids: CASSYGTDTQYF. The DNA for the CDR3 is TGTGCCAGCAGTTACGGAACAGATACGCAGTATTTT.

At least ten counts were recorded for this clonotype. The chain carries TRBV4-3 and TRBJ2-6; a weak D match, TRBD1 (5 bases). The CDR3 has 18 amino acids. V lost 0 bases to trimming and J lost 2 bases, with 14 bases between them. The germline V gene encodes CDR1 LGHNA and CDR2 YSLEER. The CDR3 sequence is CASSQDQSRVAGANVLTF. The DNA of the CDR3 is TGCGCCAGCAGCCAAGATCAGTCCAGGGTGGCTGGGGCCAACGTCCTGACTTTC.

Many counts were recorded for this clonotype. The chain uses TRBV14 and TRBJ2-1; 11 bases are a match to TRBD1. CDR1 and CDR2 from the germline V gene are SGHDN and FVKESK. V shed 8 bases, J shed 8 bases, and the junction held 5 bases outside the gene matches. The CDR3 is made up of 13 amino acids. The DNA for the CDR3 is TGTGCCAGCGGGACAGGGGGATTTTATGAGCAGTTCTTC. Residues: CASGTGGFYEQFF. The complete variable domain, with remaining parts taken from reference TRBV14 and TRBJ2-1, reads EAGVTQFPSHSVIEKGQTVTLRCDPISGHDNLYWYRRVMGKEIKFLLHFVKESKQDESGMPNNRFLAERTGGTYSTLKVQPAELEDSGVYFCASGTGGFYEQFFGPGTRLTVL.

The sample holds a few counts of this clonotype. J is TRBJ2-7 and V is TRBV7-8, with D possibly TRBD2 on 5 matching bases. V lost 3 bases, J lost 6 bases, and 15 bases lay in between. The CDR3 runs 14 residues. Per germline, CDR1 SGHVS and CDR2 FQNEAQ. The CDR3 region is CASSFPSHAGEQYF. CDR3 coding DNA: TGTGCCAGCAGCTTTCCAAGCCATGCGGGCGAGCAGTACTTC.

This clonotype has a count of ten or more. CDR3 coding DNA: TGTGCCAGACCTCCTCAGTGGTGGGGGGTGGAGATGATCTCCTACGAGCAGTACTTC. Translation gives CARPPQWWGVEMISYEQYF. V usage is TRBV6-2 or TRBV6-3 and J usage is TRBJ2-7; weak D call: TRBD2 (6 bases). The CDR3 runs 19 residues. Germline V gene data show CDR1 as MNHEY and CDR2 as SVGEGT. Trimming pared 9 bases from V and 0 bases from J, leaving 30 bases between.

This clonotype was counted many times. The V gene is TRBV7-2, the J gene TRBJ2-5, with D perhaps matching TRBD1 (6 bases). Trimming shortened V by 5 bases and J by 5 bases, and 12 bases separated the two germline ends. CDR1 is SGHTA, CDR2 FQGNSA, per germline. This CDR3 region has 13 residues. The CDR3 sequence is CASSQDRRETQYF. The CDR3 nucleotides read TGTGCCAGCAGCCAGGACAGAAGGGAGACCCAGTACTTC.

V gene TRBV15 combines with J gene TRBJ2-1; 9 nucleotides agree with TRBD2. The CDR3 runs 18 residues. CDR1 and CDR2 (germline): LNHNV, YYDKDF (reference sequence). The J segment lost 7 bases and the V segment lost 0 bases, leaving 13 bases of the junction unmatched. DNA of the CDR3: TGTGCCACCAGCAGAGATAGGGGCGGGAGGGCCCTAGGAAATGAGCAGTTCTTC. It encodes CATSRDRGGRALGNEQFF.

This clonotype was counted ten times or more. The chain combines TRBV7-9 with TRBJ2-2; D not resolved. CDR3 length: 14 amino acids. Germline CDR1 SEHNR, CDR2 FQNEAQ (reference sequence). V shed 5 bases and J shed 5 bases, with 12 bases lying between them. CDR3 sequence reads: CASSQSRWTGELFF. CDR3 DNA: TGTGCCAGCAGCCAAAGCCGGTGGACCGGGGAGCTGTTTTTT.

Judged by abundance, this clonotype is medium-sized. V and J are TRBV24-1 and TRBJ1-5, with TRBD1 as a possible D gene (5 bases). V was trimmed by 9 bases and J by 2 bases, leaving 16 bases between them. There are 15 residues in the CDR3. The germline CDR1 and CDR2 sequences are KGHDR and SFDVKD. This chain's CDR3 is CATAYQGVGNQPQHF. In nucleotides, the CDR3 is TGTGCCACCGCTTATCAGGGCGTGGGCAATCAGCCCCAGCATTTT.